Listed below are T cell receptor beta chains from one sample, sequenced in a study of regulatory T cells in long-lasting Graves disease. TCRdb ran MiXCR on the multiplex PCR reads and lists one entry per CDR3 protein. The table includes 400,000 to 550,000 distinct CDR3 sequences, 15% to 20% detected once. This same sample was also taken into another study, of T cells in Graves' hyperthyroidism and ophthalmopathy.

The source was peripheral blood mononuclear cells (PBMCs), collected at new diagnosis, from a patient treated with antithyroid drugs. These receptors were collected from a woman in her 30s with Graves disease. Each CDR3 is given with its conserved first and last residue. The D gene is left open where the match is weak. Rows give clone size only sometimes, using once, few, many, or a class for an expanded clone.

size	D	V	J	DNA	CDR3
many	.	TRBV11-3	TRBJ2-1	TGTGCCAGCAGCTTAGATAGCGGCCGTCGGGATGAGCAGTTCTTC	CASSLDSGRRDEQFF
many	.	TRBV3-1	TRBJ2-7	TGTGCCAGCAGCCAAGCGCTGGTAGGGACCTACGAGCAGTACTTC	CASSQALVGTYEQYF
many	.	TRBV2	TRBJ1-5	TGTGCCAACGGAAGAGGGACATCCAATCAGCCCCAGCATTTT	CANGRGTSNQPQHF
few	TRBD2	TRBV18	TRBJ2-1	TGTGCCAGCTCACCATCTAGCGGGGGGGGTAATGAGCAGTTCTTC	CASSPSSGGGNEQFF
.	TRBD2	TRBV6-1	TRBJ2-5	TGTGCCAGCAGCCCCCTGAGCGGGAGTATTGTGGAGACCCAGTACTTC	CASSPLSGSIVETQYF
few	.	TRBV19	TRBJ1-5	TGTGCCAGTAGCATAACGGCTTTTCAGCCCCAGCATTTT	CASSITAFQPQHF
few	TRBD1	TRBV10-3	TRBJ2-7	TGTGCCATCATGGGGTTCCGAGACAGGGAAGGATACGAGCAGTACTTC	CAIMGFRDREGYEQYF
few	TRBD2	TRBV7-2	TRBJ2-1	TGTGCCAGCAGCTTATCAGCGGGGACCTACTACAATGAGCAGTTCTTC	CASSLSAGTYYNEQFF
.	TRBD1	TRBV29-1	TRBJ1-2	TGCAGCGTTAGGGGACAGGTCGAATATGGCTACGCCTTC	CSVRGQVEYGYAF
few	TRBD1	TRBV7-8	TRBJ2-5	TGTGCCAGCAGCACCACCCTTGACAGGGAGTACTTC	CASSTTLDREYF
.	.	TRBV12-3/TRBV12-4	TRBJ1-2	TGTGCCAGCACCATTGATGAGGGAATCGGCTATGGCTACACCTTC	CASTIDEGIGYGYTF
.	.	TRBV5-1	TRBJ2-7	TGCGCCAGCAGCGATGGACGGGGAAACTACGAGCAGTACTTC	CASSDGRGNYEQYF
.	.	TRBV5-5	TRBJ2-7	TGTGCCAGCAGCCCGCGTACCGAGCAGTACTTC	CASSPRTEQYF
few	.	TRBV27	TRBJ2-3	TGTGCCAGCAGTTCCCCAGATACGCAGTATTTT	CASSSPDTQYF
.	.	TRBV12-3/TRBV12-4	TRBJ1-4	TGTGCCAGCAGGGGGACTAATGAAAAACTGTTTTTT	CASRGTNEKLFF
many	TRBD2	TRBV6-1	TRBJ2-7	TGTGCCAGCACCAAGACTAGCGGGAGTTCCTACGAGCAGTACTTC	CASTKTSGSSYEQYF
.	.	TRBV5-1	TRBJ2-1	TGCGCCAGCAGCCGGGACCCCTCCTACGAGCAGTTCTTC	CASSRDPSYEQFF
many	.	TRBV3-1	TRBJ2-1	TGTGCCAGTACAGACCAGGGGACGCGCAATGAGCAGTTCTTC	CASTDQGTRNEQFF
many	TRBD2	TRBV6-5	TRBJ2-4	TGTGCCAGCAGTTTCCGACTAGCGAGACTGGAAATTCAGTACTTC	CASSFRLARLEIQYF
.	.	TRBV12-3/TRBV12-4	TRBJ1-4	TGTGCCAGCAGTTTAGGGCAGGCGGGAGTTGAAAAACTGTTTTTT	CASSLGQAGVEKLFF
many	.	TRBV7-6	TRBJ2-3	TGTGCCAGCAGCCTAGTACAGGGTCGAACAGATACGCAGTATTTT	CASSLVQGRTDTQYF
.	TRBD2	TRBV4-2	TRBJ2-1	TGTGCCAGCAGCCAAGAGCTAGCGGGATACAATGAGCAGTTCTTC	CASSQELAGYNEQFF
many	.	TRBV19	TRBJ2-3	TGTGCCAGTAGTTCTTCCCCGGCAGCGGATACGCAGTATTTT	CASSSSPAADTQYF
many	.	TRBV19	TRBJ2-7	TGTGCCAGTAGTGACCGAGGTGTTTCGGAGCAGTACTTC	CASSDRGVSEQYF
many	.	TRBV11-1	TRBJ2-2	TGTGCCAGCAGCCCGCGACCAGTGGCCGGGGAGCTGTTTTTT	CASSPRPVAGELFF
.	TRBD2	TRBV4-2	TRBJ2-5	TGTGCCAGCAGCCAAGTGGGAGACGGGAGGGCCCTTGAGACCCAGTACTTC	CASSQVGDGRALETQYF
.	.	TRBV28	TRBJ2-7	TGTGCCAGCAGTACCTATGACTACCCCCCGGGCGAGCAGTACTTC	CASSTYDYPPGEQYF
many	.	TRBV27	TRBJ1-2	TGTGCCAGCAGTTTATGGGGCGGGGGACGGAATGGCTACACCTTC	CASSLWGGGRNGYTF
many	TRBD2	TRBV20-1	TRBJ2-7	TGCAGTGCTAGAGATCCTAGGAGCGGGAGGTCCTACGAGCAGTACTTC	CSARDPRSGRSYEQYF
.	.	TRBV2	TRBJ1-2	TGTGCCAGCAGCCTCGACAGACCCCGCCATTATGGCTACACCTTC	CASSLDRPRHYGYTF
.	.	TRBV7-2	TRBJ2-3	TGTGCCAGCAGCCTTCAGGGCAACACAGATACGCAGTATTTT	CASSLQGNTDTQYF
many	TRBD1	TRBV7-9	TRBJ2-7	TGTGCCAGCAGCTCATATGGGACAGGTGGCTCCTACGAGCAGTACTTC	CASSSYGTGGSYEQYF
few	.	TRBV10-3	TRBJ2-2	TGTGCCATCACCGACATCCCAGGGGGGACCGGGGAGCTGTTTTTT	CAITDIPGGTGELFF
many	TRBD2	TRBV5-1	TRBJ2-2	TGCGCCAGCAGCTTAACTAGCGGGACCTCCGGGGAGCTGTTTTTT	CASSLTSGTSGELFF
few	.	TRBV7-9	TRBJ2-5	TGTGCCAGCAGCTTATCTAGCGAACAAGAGACCCAGTACTTC	CASSLSSEQETQYF
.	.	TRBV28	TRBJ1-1	TGTGCCAGCAGTACCCCCTCTTTCTTT	CASSTPSFF
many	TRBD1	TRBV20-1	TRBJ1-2	TGCAGTGCTCCGACAGGGGTTAGGAGCTACACCTTC	CSAPTGVRSYTF
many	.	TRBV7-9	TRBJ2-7	TGTGCCAGCAGCTTAGCGATCGGCTACGAGCAGTACTTC	CASSLAIGYEQYF
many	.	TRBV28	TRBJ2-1	TGTGCCAGCAGTTTTGCGGGACACTACAATGAGCAGTTCTTC	CASSFAGHYNEQFF
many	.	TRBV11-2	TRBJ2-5	TGTGCCAGCAGCATGGGCGCAACCCAAGAGACCCAGTACTTC	CASSMGATQETQYF
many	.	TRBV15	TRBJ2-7	TGTGCCACCAGCAGAGAAAGTTGGGGCGTCTACGAGCAGTACTTC	CATSRESWGVYEQYF
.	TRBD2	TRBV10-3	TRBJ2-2	TGTGCCATCAGTGACCCCGGGACTAAGAACACCGGGGAGCTGTTTTTT	CAISDPGTKNTGELFF
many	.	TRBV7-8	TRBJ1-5	TGTGCCAGCAGTTCATACGGGGGGGATCAGCCCCAGCATTTT	CASSSYGGDQPQHF
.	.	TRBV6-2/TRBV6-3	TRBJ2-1	TGTGCCAGCAGTTATAGGCTACAACTTCCTTTTGTCGACAATGAGCAGTTCTTC	CASSYRLQLPFVDNEQFF
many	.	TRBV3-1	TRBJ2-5	TGTGCCAGCAGCACCCGGGGCCGAGAGACCCAGTACTTC	CASSTRGRETQYF
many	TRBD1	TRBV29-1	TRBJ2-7	TGCAGCGTTGGGGGGACAGCTTCCTACGAGCAGTACTTC	CSVGGTASYEQYF
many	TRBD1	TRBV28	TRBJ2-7	TGTGCCAGTTATGACAGGGTGGCCAACGAGCAGTACTTC	CASYDRVANEQYF
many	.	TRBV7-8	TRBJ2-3	TGTGCCAGCAGCTTAGCGGTAGGCACAGATACGCAGTATTTT	CASSLAVGTDTQYF
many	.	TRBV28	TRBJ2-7	TGTGCCAGCAGTTTTGAAGGGGCAAGCGAGCAGTACTTC	CASSFEGASEQYF
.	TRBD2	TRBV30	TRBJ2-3	TGTGCCTGGAGTGTTGTAGCGGGAGTAGATACGCAGTATTTT	CAWSVVAGVDTQYF
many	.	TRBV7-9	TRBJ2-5	TGTGCCAGCAGGCCTCAGGGCCCGGTAAAGACCCAGTACTTC	CASRPQGPVKTQYF
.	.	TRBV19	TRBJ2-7	TGTGCCAGTAGTATAGGGAGAGGGGCCTACGAGCAGTACTTC	CASSIGRGAYEQYF
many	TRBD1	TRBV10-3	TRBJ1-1	TGTGCCATCAGTGAGTCCCGACAGGGGCCGCCCACTGAAGCTTTCTTT	CAISESRQGPPTEAFF
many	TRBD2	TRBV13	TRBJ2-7	TGTGCCAGCAGCACCGAGGTAGGACTAGCTGCCGATGGGGAGCAGTACTTC	CASSTEVGLAADGEQYF